This T cell receptor (beta chain) was recovered during a study of T-cell reconstitution after alpha-beta-depleted transplantation in children. Study outcomes and limitations: Several patients had high TCRbeta diversity at day 60; it came from surviving recipient T cells and thymic progenitors. Reportedly, roughly two months post-transplant, alpha-beta T cells arose from several hundred expanded graft clones. A year post-transplant, T-cell counts and diversity derived mostly from newly produced T cells.

Unique molecular identifiers were used in preparing the TCRbeta library. TCRdb redid the calling of the PCR reads with MiXCR, one entry per CDR3 protein. The sample lists fewer than 700,000 distinct CDR3 sequences; roughly 23% were seen once. About this clonotype: The antigen remains unidentified.

Per the germline V gene, CDR1 is MGHRA and CDR2 is YSYEKL. This CDR3 has 14 residues. The V gene lost 0 bases and the J gene lost 5 bases, with 8 bases spanning the gap. The chain has TRBV4-1 and TRBJ1-5; no firm D call. The receptor was isolated from a boy younger than two who had a stem cell transplant for acute myeloid leukemia, so the T cells may come from the graft donor. Specimen: PBMCs, mostly from graft donor cells, collected 360 days after TCRalphabeta/CD19-depleted stem cell transplant. The DNA for the CDR3 is TGCGCCAGCAGCCAAGAAGAATTCTATCAGCCCCAGCATTTT. Amino acids: CASSQEEFYQPQHF.